This TCR beta chain was documented in a study of T cells in Graves' hyperthyroidism and ophthalmopathy. Study-level findings and limits: Most expanded thyroid clonotypes above 0.001 recurred in blood.

Patients aged 18 to 65 had newly diagnosed hyperthyroidism of under 2 months' duration. Clinical symptoms, serum thyroxine and TRAb, thyroid ultrasound and orbital computed tomography were used for the diagnoses. Ahead of any ophthalmopathy symptoms, the blood sample was obtained at the first diagnosis of hyperthyroidism. The CDR3 extends over 11 amino acids. Germline V gene lookup returns CDR1 SNHLY and CDR2 FYNNEI. V was pared by 5 bases and J by 3 bases, with 5 bases between. Amplified TCR beta CDR3 regions came from RNA transcripts. Primed by the HTBI set, a first-round RT-PCR was run on the TCR CDR3. A single record per CDR3 protein comes from TCRdb applying MiXCR to the multiplex PCR reads. The data contain some 250,000 distinct CDR3 sequences, more than 14% of them singletons. This clonotype appeared many times. What it recognizes is unknown.

The chain employs TRBV2 and TRBJ2-7, with D hard to call. What was sequenced was blood. The clonotype originates from a woman aged 40 to 50 with Graves' hyperthyroidism that later progressed to Graves' ophthalmopathy. CDR3 sequence reads: CASSNIYEQYF. The CDR3 DNA reads TGTGCCAGCAGTAATATCTACGAGCAGTACTTC.